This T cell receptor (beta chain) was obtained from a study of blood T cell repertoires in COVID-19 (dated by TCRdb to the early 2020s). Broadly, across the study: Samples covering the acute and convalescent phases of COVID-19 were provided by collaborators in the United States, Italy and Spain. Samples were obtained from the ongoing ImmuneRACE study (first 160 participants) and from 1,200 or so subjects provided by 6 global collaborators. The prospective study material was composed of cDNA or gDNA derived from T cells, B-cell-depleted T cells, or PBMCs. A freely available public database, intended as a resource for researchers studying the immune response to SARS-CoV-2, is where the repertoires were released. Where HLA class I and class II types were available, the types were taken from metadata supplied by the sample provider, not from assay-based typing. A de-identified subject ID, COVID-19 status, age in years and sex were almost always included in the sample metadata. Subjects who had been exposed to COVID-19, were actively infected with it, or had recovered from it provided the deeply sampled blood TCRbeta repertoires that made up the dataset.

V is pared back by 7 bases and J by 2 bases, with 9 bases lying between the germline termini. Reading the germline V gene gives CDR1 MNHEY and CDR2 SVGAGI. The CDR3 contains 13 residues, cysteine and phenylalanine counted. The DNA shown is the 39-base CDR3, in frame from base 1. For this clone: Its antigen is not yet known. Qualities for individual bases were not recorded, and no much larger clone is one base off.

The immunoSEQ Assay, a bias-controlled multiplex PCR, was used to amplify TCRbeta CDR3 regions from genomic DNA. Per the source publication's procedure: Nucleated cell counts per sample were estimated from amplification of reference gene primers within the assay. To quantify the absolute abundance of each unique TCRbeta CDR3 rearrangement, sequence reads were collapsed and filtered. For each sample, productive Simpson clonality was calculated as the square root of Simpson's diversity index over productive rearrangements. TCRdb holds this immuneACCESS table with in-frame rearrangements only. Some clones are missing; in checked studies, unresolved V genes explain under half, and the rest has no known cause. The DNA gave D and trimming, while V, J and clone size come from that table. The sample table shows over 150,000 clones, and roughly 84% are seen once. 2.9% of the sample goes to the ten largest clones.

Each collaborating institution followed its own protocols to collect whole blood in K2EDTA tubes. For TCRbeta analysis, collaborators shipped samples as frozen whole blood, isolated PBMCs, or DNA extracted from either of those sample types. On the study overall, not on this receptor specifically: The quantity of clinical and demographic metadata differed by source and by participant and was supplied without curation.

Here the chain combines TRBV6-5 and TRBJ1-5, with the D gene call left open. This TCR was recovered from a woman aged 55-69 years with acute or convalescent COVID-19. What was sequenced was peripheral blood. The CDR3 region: CASKAGRNQPQHF. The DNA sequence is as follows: TGTGCCAGCAAGGCAGGTCGCAATCAGCCCCAGCATTTT.